This T cell receptor beta chain is from a study of neurological immune-mediated disorders. This clonotype has a count of ten or more. CDR1 is LGHNA, CDR2 YSLEER, per germline. V lost 3 bases and J 5 bases, leaving 10 bases between the germline ends. The CDR3 totals 13 residues. TCRdb reanalysed the 5' RACE reads using MiXCR and keeps one entry per CDR3 protein. The sample lists about 32,000 distinct CDR3 sequences, 3.5% to 4% occurring once. The gene calls are TRBV4-3 and TRBJ1-2, with D uncertain. The sequence was obtained from a man aged 30 to 45 with multiple sclerosis. The sample consisted of PBMCs. The CDR3 bases are TGCGCCAGCAGCCATGATAGCGTATATGGCTACACCTTC. Translated, it gives CASSHDSVYGYTF.